Listed below are T cell receptor beta chains from one sample, sequenced in a study of cytotoxic CD8 clonotypes in ibrutinib-treated CLL. TCRdb's copy holds only in-frame clones and misses some; the assay was immunoSEQ multiplex PCR. The table lists 53,000 or so clones, about 54% of them singletons. The sample was PBMCs, taken at disease progression, from a patient treated with ibrutinib. The receptors here all came from a human donor with chronic lymphocytic leukemia. Each CDR3 is given with its conserved first and last residue. A D gene is named only where the DNA matches it firmly. The listing skips clone size in some rows; elsewhere it reads once, few, many or a size class.

clone size: -; D gene: -; CDR3 length: 17; V gene: TRBV15; J gene: TRBJ1-5; CDR3 protein: CATSDPAAGGPGQPQHF; CDR3 DNA: TGTGCCACCAGCGATCCGGCCGCCGGGGGGCCGGGGCAGCCCCAGCATTTT
clone size: -; D gene: -; CDR3 length: 17; V gene: TRBV1; J gene: TRBJ2-1; CDR3 protein: CTSSQDPGTRRNNEQFF; CDR3 DNA: TGCACCAGCAGCCAGGACCCCGGGACAAGAAGGAACAATGAGCAGTTCTTC
clone size: once; D gene: -; CDR3 length: 12; V gene: TRBV7-9; J gene: TRBJ2-7; CDR3 protein: CASSYLEKEQYF; CDR3 DNA: TGTGCCAGCAGCTACTTGGAGAAAGAGCAGTACTTC
clone size: few; D gene: -; CDR3 length: 14; V gene: TRBV15; J gene: TRBJ2-7; CDR3 protein: CATSRAGTTYEQYF; CDR3 DNA: TGTGCCACCAGCAGAGCAGGCACCACCTACGAGCAGTACTTC
clone size: -; D gene: TRBD1; CDR3 length: 17; V gene: TRBV19; J gene: TRBJ1-2; CDR3 protein: CASSKDRDITSNYGYTF; CDR3 DNA: TGTGCCAGTAGTAAGGACAGGGACATAACTTCTAACTATGGCTACACCTTC
clone size: few; D gene: TRBD1; CDR3 length: 12; V gene: TRBV6-5; J gene: TRBJ2-5; CDR3 protein: CASSHDRVPQYF; CDR3 DNA: TGTGCCAGCAGCCATGACAGGGTTCCCCAGTACTTC
clone size: few; D gene: -; CDR3 length: 15; V gene: TRBV5-1; J gene: TRBJ1-3; CDR3 protein: CASSLDGNSGNTIYF; CDR3 DNA: TGCGCCAGCAGCCTGGACGGTAACTCTGGAAACACCATATATTTT
clone size: once; D gene: TRBD1; CDR3 length: 16; V gene: TRBV4-2; J gene: TRBJ2-7; CDR3 protein: CASSQGLGTGAMEQYF; CDR3 DNA: TGTGCCAGCAGCCAAGGGCTCGGGACAGGGGCTATGGAGCAGTACTTC
clone size: once; D gene: TRBD2; CDR3 length: 15; V gene: TRBV27; J gene: TRBJ2-2; CDR3 protein: CASKVIAGAVGELFF; CDR3 DNA: TGTGCCAGCAAAGTCATAGCGGGAGCGGTCGGGGAGCTGTTTTTT
clone size: -; D gene: TRBD2; CDR3 length: 15; V gene: TRBV28; J gene: TRBJ2-1; CDR3 protein: CASRAGTSGRREQFF; CDR3 DNA: TGTGCCAGCAGAGCCGGGACTAGCGGGAGACGGGAGCAGTTCTTC
clone size: few; D gene: TRBD2; CDR3 length: 16; V gene: TRBV27; J gene: TRBJ2-7; CDR3 protein: CASSRGASGSAYEQYF; CDR3 DNA: TGTGCCAGCTCGAGAGGAGCTAGCGGGTCTGCCTACGAGCAGTACTTC
clone size: -; D gene: -; CDR3 length: 13; V gene: TRBV19; J gene: TRBJ1-4; CDR3 protein: CASSPTRYEKLFF; CDR3 DNA: TGTGCCAGTAGTCCGACTCGCTATGAAAAACTGTTTTTT
clone size: -; D gene: -; CDR3 length: 16; V gene: TRBV28; J gene: TRBJ2-7; CDR3 protein: CASSPPAPGTVRTQYF; CDR3 DNA: TGTGCCAGCAGCCCCCCGGCCCCCGGGACCGTTCGTACCCAGTACTTC
clone size: once; D gene: -; CDR3 length: 13; V gene: TRBV29-1; J gene: TRBJ1-2; CDR3 protein: CSTAGLANYGYTF; CDR3 DNA: TGCAGCACGGCAGGGCTGGCTAACTATGGCTACACCTTC